This entry describes one T cell receptor (beta chain). The antigen is not known. The sample is drawn from a study of radiotherapy plus CTLA-4 blockade in lung cancer. Regarding the study as a whole: Early blood T cell clone changes and increased post-radiation serum interferon-beta were reportedly the strongest response predictors. Researchers report tumor-derived TCR clones expanding in blood after radiotherapy plus ipilimumab.

Some clones are missing from TCRdb's copy, which holds only in-frame ones; the method was immunoSEQ multiplex PCR. The sample shows 80,000 or so clones, around 81% of them seen only once. This sample comprised peripheral blood, obtained from a patient treated with radiotherapy plus ipilimumab. The sequence derives from a human donor with non-small cell lung cancer who had a partial response to radiotherapy plus ipilimumab. Some clones in this sample may be carry-over from other donors' samples.

CDR3 protein: CASSPRDKSYEQYF. The DNA for the CDR3 is TGTGCCAGCAGCCCCCGGGACAAAAGCTACGAGCAGTACTTC. The chain carries TRBV7-9 and TRBJ2-7; weak D call: TRBD1 (6 bases). V lost 5 bases, J lost 3 bases, and 14 bases lay in between. Germline CDR1 reads SEHNR; CDR2 reads FQNEAQ (reference sequence). CDR3 size: 14 residues.